One and the same sample provided the 27 T cell receptor beta chains below, sequenced in a study of blood T cell repertoires in COVID-19. Clones were read by immunoSEQ multiplex PCR, and TCRdb kept only the in-frame ones, dropping some. The sample comprises about 330,000 clones, about 82% of which are singletons, and about 1.6% rests with the top ten. The sequenced sample consisted of peripheral blood. Receptors were obtained from a woman in her fifties or sixties with acute or convalescent COVID-19.

The chain employs TRBV5-6 and TRBJ2-7; TRBD2 matches at 7 bases. Germline V gives CDR1 SGHDT, CDR2 YYEEEE. This CDR3 has 15 residues. With V trimmed by 4 bases and J by 5 bases, 12 bases remained unmatched. CDR3 residues: CASSPWGGIGNEQYF. DNA of the CDR3: TGTGCCAGCAGCCCATGGGGGGGGATTGGCAACGAGCAGTACTTC.

This sequence joins TRBV3-1 (or the pseudogene TRBV3-2) and TRBJ1-3; 8 nucleotides line up with TRBD1. Trimming removed 4 bases from V and 4 bases from J; junction bases left unmatched: 0. Germline V CDR1 and CDR2: LGHDT, YNNKEL (reference sequence). The length of the CDR3 is 13 residues. CDR3 nucleotides: TGTGCCAGCAGCCGACAGGGGGGAAACACCATATATTTT. This gives the protein CASSRQGGNTIYF.

The rearrangement links TRBV7-2 to TRBJ2-1; D perhaps matches TRBD1 (6 bases). CDR1 SGHTA and CDR2 FQGNSA come from the germline V gene. V was trimmed by 4 bases and J by 8 bases, leaving 18 bases between them. The CDR3 loop spans 15 amino acids. CDR3 nucleotide sequence: TGTGCCAGCAGCTCCCAATCGCTGAGACAGGATGAGCAGTTCTTC. It is translated as CASSSQSLRQDEQFF.

This chain uses TRBV6-1 with TRBJ1-2, with a tentative D call TRBD1 (5 bases). Trimming cost V 2 bases and J 0 bases, with 10 bases left between them. Germline loops: CDR1 MNHNS, CDR2 SASEGT. The CDR3 runs to 15 residues. The CDR3 DNA follows: TGTGCCAGCAGTGAAACGGGGGGAGCTAACTATGGCTACACCTTC. Its protein is CASSETGGANYGYTF.

A single count supports this clone. The rearrangement uses TRBV13 and TRBJ2-1; maybe TRBD2 (5 bases). Deletions cut 2 bases from V and 5 bases from J, with 16 bases between. This CDR3 comprises 16 residues. The V gene's germline CDR1 is PRHDT and CDR2 FYEKMQ (reference sequence). This CDR3 reads CASSLKLSGSNNEQFF. The CDR3 nucleotides are TGTGCCAGCAGCTTAAAGTTGAGCGGTTCGAACAATGAGCAGTTCTTC.

This clone was counted only a few times. This chain joins TRBV7-9 and TRBJ1-4; D is ambiguous. This CDR3 region has 12 residues. Germline CDR1 is SEHNR and CDR2 is FQNEAQ (reference sequence). Trimming took 1 base from V and 12 from J, leaving 9 bases between them. CDR3 nucleotide sequence: TGTGCCAGCAGCTTAGTGAACGGGGAACTGTTTTTT. Translation gives CASSLVNGELFF.

This rearrangement joins TRBV5-1 to TRBJ2-7; the match to TRBD1 covers 9 bases. Germline values: CDR1 SGHRS, CDR2 YFSETQ. There are 15 residues in the CDR3. V lost 5 bases to trimming and J lost 7 bases; unmatched junction nucleotides: 13. CDR3 in DNA: TGCGCCAGCAGTCAATTACCGGGACAGGGTACGGAGCAGTACTTC. Translation gives CASSQLPGQGTEQYF.

J is TRBJ1-1 and V is TRBV20-1; a weak D match, TRBD1 (5 bases). Germline loops: CDR1 DFQATT, CDR2 SNEGSKA (reference sequence). The ends were cut back, 3 bases at V and 1 base at J, with 18 bases in the middle. The CDR3 has 16 amino acids. This CDR3 is CSASPRVRGENTEAFF. DNA for the CDR3: TGCAGTGCTAGTCCCAGGGTGCGGGGGGAGAACACTGAAGCTTTCTTT.

This rearrangement joins TRBV19 to TRBJ2-2; 8 bases are a match to TRBD2. This CDR3 spans 14 amino acids. Germline assignment: CDR1 LNHDA and CDR2 SQIVND (reference sequence). J was trimmed by 3 bases and V by 7 bases; bases with no gene match: 4. This CDR3 is CASKAGGYTGELFF. The CDR3, as DNA: TGTGCCAGTAAGGCGGGAGGCTACACCGGGGAGCTGTTTTTT.

The CDR3: CASSPDPGQERGQYF. CDR3 DNA: TGCGCCAGCAGCCCGGACCCGGGACAGGAGAGGGGGCAGTACTTC. V gene TRBV4-1 combines with J gene TRBJ2-7; 8 nucleotides line up with TRBD1. The V gene end was trimmed by 4 bases and the J gene end by 9 bases; junction bases not matched to a gene: 14. This CDR3 region has 15 residues. CDR1 is MGHRA and CDR2 is YSYEKL in the germline V gene.

This clone turned up a few times. The rearrangement uses TRBV28 and TRBJ1-2; 7 nucleotides line up with TRBD1. Losses at the gene ends were 10 bases for V and 0 bases for J; bases not matched to a gene: 8. This CDR3 comprises 14 residues. CDR1 is MDHEN, CDR2 SYDVKM, per germline. The CDR3: CAILQGYPNYGYTF. The CDR3 DNA reads TGTGCCATACTACAGGGGTACCCTAACTATGGCTACACCTTC.

V is TRBV11-3 and J is TRBJ2-1; D may be TRBD1 (5 bases). V lost 1 base and J 6 bases, leaving 7 bases between the germline ends. The CDR3 loop spans 13 amino acids. Germline V gene lookup returns CDR1 SGHNT and CDR2 YENEEA. The chain's CDR3 is CASSLAQGNEQFF. The CDR3 DNA follows: TGTGCCAGCAGCTTAGCCCAGGGCAATGAGCAGTTCTTC. Full variable domain (outside the CDR3, taken from reference TRBV11-3 and TRBJ2-1): EAGVVQSPRYKIIEKKQPVAFWCNPISGHNTLYWYLQNLGQGPELLIRYENEEAVDDSQLPKDRFSAERLKGVDSTLKIQPAELGDSAVYLCASSLAQGNEQFFGPGTRLTVL.

The chain uses TRBV5-1 and TRBJ1-3; 9 bases match TRBD1. Germline V gene sequence: CDR1 SGHRS, CDR2 YFSETQ. The CDR3 totals 15 residues. Trimming cost V 4 bases and J 3 bases; bases outside gene matches: 5. CDR3 in DNA: TGCGCCAGCAGCCTACAGGGGGCAGGTGGAAACACCATATATTTT. It encodes CASSLQGAGGNTIYF.

The chain joins TRBV18 to TRBJ2-3; 9 bases agree with TRBD2. Per germline, CDR1 KGHSH and CDR2 LQKENI. Losses at the gene ends were 1 base for V and 1 base for J; bases not matched to a gene: 3. CDR3 length: 16 residues. The CDR3 nucleotides read TGTGCCAGCTCACCACTGTCTAGCGGGGGCACAGATACGCAGTATTTT. Its translation is CASSPLSSGGTDTQYF. The full variable domain, completed using reference TRBV18 and TRBJ2-3, is NAGVMQNPRHLVRRRGQEARLRCSPMKGHSHVYWYRQLPEEGLKFMVYLQKENIIDESGMPKERFSAEFPKEGPSILRIQQVVRGDSAAYFCASSPLSSGGTDTQYFGPGTRLTVL.

This chain connects TRBV5-4 to TRBJ1-1; D is ambiguous. Between the trimmed V and J ends, which lost 2 bases and 0 bases, there was a span of 8 bases. CDR1 SGHNT and CDR2 YYREEE come from the germline V gene (reference sequence). The length of the CDR3 is 14 residues. CDR3 DNA sequence: TGTGCCAGCAGCTTATTCATCATGAACACTGAAGCTTTCTTT. Its translation is CASSLFIMNTEAFF.

The chain links TRBV28 to TRBJ1-3; D gene uncertain. Germline assignment: CDR1 MDHEN and CDR2 SYDVKM. The V gene lost 5 bases and the J gene lost 1 base, with 15 bases spanning the gap. This CDR3 has 16 residues. CDR3 nucleotide sequence: TGTGCCAGCAGTGACATGTTGACGGATTCTGGAAACACCATATATTTT. Encoded protein: CASSDMLTDSGNTIYF.

V is TRBV9 and J is TRBJ1-5, with no clear D. This CDR3 contains 15 residues. Trimming took off 7 bases at V and 0 bases at J, with 14 bases between the two ends. Germline V gives CDR1 SGDLS, CDR2 YYNGEE. CDR3 region: CASGKGGYSNQPQHF. The DNA of the CDR3 is TGTGCCAGCGGAAAAGGAGGGTATAGCAATCAGCCCCAGCATTTT.

The CDR3 DNA reads as TGTGCCAGCAACCCGGGATTTAGCAATCAGCCCCAGCATTTT. Amino acids: CASNPGFSNQPQHF. The J gene is TRBJ1-5, the V gene TRBV6-5, with no clear D. The V gene's germline CDR1 is MNHEY and CDR2 SVGAGI. Trimming removed 7 bases at V and 0 bases at J, with 10 bases between. This CDR3 has 14 residues.

The rearrangement uses TRBV2 and TRBJ2-2; D might be TRBD2 (6 bases). V dropped 4 bases and J dropped 6 bases, with 9 bases sitting between them. This CDR3 contains 13 residues. Germline values: CDR1 SNHLY, CDR2 FYNNEI. The CDR3 is CASSAREAGELFF. The CDR3 DNA follows: TGTGCCAGCAGTGCGAGGGAGGCCGGGGAGCTGTTTTTT.

CDR3 protein: CASSLGGLGGGRNIQYF. The CDR3, as DNA: TGTGCCAGCAGCTTGGGAGGTCTGGGGGGTGGGAGAAACATTCAGTACTTC. The genes are TRBV5-4 and TRBJ2-4; a weak D match, TRBD2 (6 bases). The CDR3 runs 17 residues. Germline assignment: CDR1 SGHNT and CDR2 YYREEE (reference sequence). V was clipped by 0 bases and J by 6 bases, with 19 bases between them.

The rearrangement uses TRBV27 and TRBJ1-5; 8 positions match TRBD1. V was pared by 5 bases and J by 3 bases, with 6 bases of the junction left unmatched. The CDR3 is 15 amino acids. The V gene's germline CDR1 is MNHEY and CDR2 SMNVEV (reference sequence). CDR3 residues: CASSPLDRANQPQHF. The CDR3, as DNA: TGTGCCAGCAGTCCGCTGGACAGGGCCAATCAGCCCCAGCATTTT.

V usage is TRBV27 and J usage is TRBJ1-2, with unresolved D. The CDR3 loop spans 15 amino acids. Trimming stripped 3 bases from V and 4 bases from J, with 15 bases between. Germline CDR1 reads MNHEY; CDR2 reads SMNVEV (reference sequence). This chain's CDR3 is CASSFSRLSFYGYTF. In DNA, the CDR3 is TGTGCCAGCAGTTTTTCCAGACTAAGTTTCTATGGCTACACCTTC.

The gene calls are TRBV9 and TRBJ2-3; D is unclear. The CDR3 is made up of 14 amino acids. Trimming pared 0 bases from V and 5 bases from J, leaving 10 bases between. Germline V gene data show CDR1 as SGDLS and CDR2 as YYNGEE. CDR3 amino acids: CASSVGEVGDTQYF. For the CDR3, the DNA is TGTGCCAGCAGCGTAGGCGAGGTGGGAGATACGCAGTATTTT.

The chain uses TRBV15 and TRBJ2-1; D not resolved. Germline V lookup: CDR1 LNHNV, CDR2 YYDKDF (reference sequence). Trimming shortened V by 0 bases and J by 10 bases, and 10 bases separated the two germline ends. The CDR3 has 13 amino acids. Here the CDR3 DNA reads TGTGCCACCAGCAGAGAAGTTGAGGTCGAGCAGTTCTTC. Amino acid sequence: CATSREVEVEQFF.

The rearrangement joins TRBV5-1 to TRBJ2-3; 9 bases agree with TRBD2. The CDR3 covers 17 residues. Trimming removed 3 bases from V and 5 bases from J; junction bases left unmatched: 13. Germline V gives CDR1 SGHRS, CDR2 YFSETQ. The CDR3 sequence: CASSSTFGGRALDTQYF. In nucleotides, the CDR3 is TGCGCCAGCAGCTCCACCTTTGGCGGGAGGGCCTTAGATACGCAGTATTTT.

The CDR3 sequence is CASSPIRQGTNGYTF. The CDR3 DNA reads as TGCGCCAGCAGCCCAATCAGACAGGGGACGAATGGCTACACCTTC. This chain connects TRBV5-1 to TRBJ1-2, with 8 nucleotides matching TRBD1. V shed 4 bases, J shed 6 bases, and the junction held 11 bases outside the gene matches. CDR1 SGHRS and CDR2 YFSETQ come from the germline V gene. CDR3 length: 15 amino acids.

The CDR3 DNA sequence: TGTGCCAGCTCACAAACTAGCGGGCAAGAGACCCAGTACTTC. Its protein product is CASSQTSGQETQYF. The V call is TRBV18, the J call TRBJ2-5; TRBD2 agrees at 9 bases. CDR3 length equals 14 residues. From germline, CDR1 is KGHSH and CDR2 LQKENI. J was trimmed by 2 bases and V by 4 bases; bases with no gene match: 2.